This T cell receptor (beta chain) was recorded in a study of OX40 agonist ivuxolimab in advanced cancers. Study outcomes and limitations: CD8+ T cells averaged more expanded clones than CD4+.

The cohort excluded patients with autoimmune disease history or systemic immunosuppression. Sampling times: baseline, cycle 4 day 1, cycle 7 day 1. The CDR3 is 14 amino acids. Germline CDR1 and CDR2: SGHVS and FQNEAQ. The trim removed 6 bases at V and 6 bases at J, leaving 10 bases unmatched. For this clone: Its target is unknown.

TCRdb's table, derived via immunoSEQ multiplex PCR, lists solely in-frame clones and lacks some. The sample lists over 95,000 clones, over 75% occurring once. The sample was CD4+ or CD8+ T cells sorted from blood, taken in a trial of the OX40 agonist ivuxolimab. V is TRBV7-8 and J is TRBJ2-7; 8 bases line up with TRBD2. This receptor was identified in an adult with an advanced solid tumor such as melanoma, head and neck, liver or kidney cancer. The CDR3 DNA reads TGTGCCAGCAGGGCCGGGACTAGTTCTGCCGAGCAGTACTTC. Its translation is CASRAGTSSAEQYF.